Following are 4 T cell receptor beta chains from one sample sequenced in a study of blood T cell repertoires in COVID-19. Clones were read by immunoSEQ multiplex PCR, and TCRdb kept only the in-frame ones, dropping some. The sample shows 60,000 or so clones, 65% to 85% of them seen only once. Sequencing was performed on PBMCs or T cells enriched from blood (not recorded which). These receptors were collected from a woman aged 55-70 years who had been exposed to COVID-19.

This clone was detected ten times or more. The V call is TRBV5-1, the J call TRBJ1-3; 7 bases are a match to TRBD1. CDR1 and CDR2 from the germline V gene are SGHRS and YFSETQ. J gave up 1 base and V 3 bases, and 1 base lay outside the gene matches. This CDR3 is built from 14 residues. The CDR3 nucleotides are TGCGCCAGCAGCTCGACAGGGTCTGGAAACACCATATATTTT. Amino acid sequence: CASSSTGSGNTIYF.

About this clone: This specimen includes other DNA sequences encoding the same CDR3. CDR3 sequence (DNA): TGTGCCAGCACCCCTAGCGGGAGGAGCTCCTACGAGCAGTACTTC. This translates into CASTPSGRSSYEQYF. V is TRBV11-2 and J is TRBJ2-7; 11 bases fit TRBD2. V was pared by 7 bases and J by 0 bases, with 5 bases of the junction left unmatched. From germline, CDR1 is SGHAT and CDR2 FQNNGV. This CDR3 has 15 residues. Combining the CDR3 with reference TRBV11-2 and TRBJ2-7 gives the whole variable domain EAGVAQSPRYKIIEKRQSVAFWCNPISGHATLYWYQQILGQGPKLLIQFQNNGVVDDSQLPKDRFSAERLKGVDSTLKIQPAKLEDSAVYLCASTPSGRSSYEQYFGPGTRLTVT.

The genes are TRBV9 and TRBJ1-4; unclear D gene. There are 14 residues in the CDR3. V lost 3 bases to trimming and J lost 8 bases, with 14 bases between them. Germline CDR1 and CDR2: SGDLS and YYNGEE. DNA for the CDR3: TGTGCCAGCAGCGCGAGACGCGGGCAGGAAAAACTGTTTTTT. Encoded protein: CASSARRGQEKLFF.

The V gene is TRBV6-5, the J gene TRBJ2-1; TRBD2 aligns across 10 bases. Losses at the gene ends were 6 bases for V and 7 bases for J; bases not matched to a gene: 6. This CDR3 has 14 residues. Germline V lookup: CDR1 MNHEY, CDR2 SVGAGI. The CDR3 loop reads CASRASGRHNEQFF. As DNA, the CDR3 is TGTGCCAGCAGAGCTAGCGGGAGACATAATGAGCAGTTCTTC.